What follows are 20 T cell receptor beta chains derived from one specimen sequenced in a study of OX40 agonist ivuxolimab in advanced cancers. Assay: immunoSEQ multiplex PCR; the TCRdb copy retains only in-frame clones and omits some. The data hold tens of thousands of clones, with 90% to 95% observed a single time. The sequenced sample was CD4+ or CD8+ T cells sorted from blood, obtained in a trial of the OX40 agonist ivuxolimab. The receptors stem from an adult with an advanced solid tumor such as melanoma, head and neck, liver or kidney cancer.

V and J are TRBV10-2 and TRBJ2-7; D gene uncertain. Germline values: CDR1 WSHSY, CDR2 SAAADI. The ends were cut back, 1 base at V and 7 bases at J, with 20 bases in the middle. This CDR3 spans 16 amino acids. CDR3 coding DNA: TGCGCCAGCAGTGAGTGGGGTCGCGGATCCTACGTAGAGCAGTACTTC. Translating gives CASSEWGRGSYVEQYF.

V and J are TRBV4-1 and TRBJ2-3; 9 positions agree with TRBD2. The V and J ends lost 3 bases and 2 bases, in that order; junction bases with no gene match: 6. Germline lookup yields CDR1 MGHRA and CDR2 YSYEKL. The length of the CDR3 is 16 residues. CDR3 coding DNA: TGCGCCAGCAGCCAGGCTAGCGGGGCCCACACAGATACGCAGTATTTT. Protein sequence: CASSQASGAHTDTQYF.

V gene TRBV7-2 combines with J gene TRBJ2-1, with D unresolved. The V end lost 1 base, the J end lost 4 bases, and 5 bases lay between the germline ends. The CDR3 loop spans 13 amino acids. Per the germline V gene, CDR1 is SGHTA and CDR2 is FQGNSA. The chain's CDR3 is CASSLGLYNEQFF. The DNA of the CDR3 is TGTGCCAGCAGCTTAGGTCTTTACAATGAGCAGTTCTTC.

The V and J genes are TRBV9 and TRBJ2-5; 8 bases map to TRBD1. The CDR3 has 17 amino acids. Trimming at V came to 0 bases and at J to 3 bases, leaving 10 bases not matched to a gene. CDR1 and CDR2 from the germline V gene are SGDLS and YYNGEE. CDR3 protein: CASSVVAGGRLEETQYF. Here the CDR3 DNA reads TGTGCCAGCAGCGTAGTCGCAGGGGGCAGGTTAGAAGAGACCCAGTACTTC. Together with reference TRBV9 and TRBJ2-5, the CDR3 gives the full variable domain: DSGVTQTPKHLITATGQRVTLRCSPRSGDLSVYWYQQSLDQGLQFLIQYYNGEERAKGNILERFSAQQFPDLHSELNLSSLELGDSALYFCASSVVAGGRLEETQYFGPGTRLLVL.

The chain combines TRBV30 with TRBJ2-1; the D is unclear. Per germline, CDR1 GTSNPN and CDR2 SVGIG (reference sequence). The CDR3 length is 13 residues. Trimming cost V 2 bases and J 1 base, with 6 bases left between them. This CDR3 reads CAWSSTSYNEQFF. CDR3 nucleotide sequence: TGTGCCTGGAGTAGCACGTCCTACAATGAGCAGTTCTTC.

The CDR3 nucleotides are TGTGCCATGATGAAAGCGGGTAGCTCCTACAATGAGCAGTTCTTC. This codes for CAMMKAGSSYNEQFF. The chain couples TRBV10-3 to TRBJ2-1, with a possible D match to TRBD2 (6 bases). CDR3 length: 15 residues. V dropped 9 bases and J dropped 0 bases, with 15 bases sitting between them. Germline loops: CDR1 ENHRY, CDR2 SYGVKD.

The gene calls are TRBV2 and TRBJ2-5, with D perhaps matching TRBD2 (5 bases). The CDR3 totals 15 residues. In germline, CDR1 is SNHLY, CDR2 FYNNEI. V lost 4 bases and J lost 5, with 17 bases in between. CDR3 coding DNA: TGTGCCAGCAGTGTCAGACCCCGAGGCGGGGAGACCCAGTACTTC. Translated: CASSVRPRGGETQYF.

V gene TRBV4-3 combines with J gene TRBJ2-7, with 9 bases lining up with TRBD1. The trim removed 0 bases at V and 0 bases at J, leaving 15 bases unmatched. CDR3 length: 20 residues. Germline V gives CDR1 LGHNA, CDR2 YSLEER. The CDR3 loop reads CASSQERRDRETVSSYEQYF. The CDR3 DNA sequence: TGCGCCAGCAGCCAAGAGCGCCGGGACAGGGAGACTGTTAGCTCCTACGAGCAGTACTTC.

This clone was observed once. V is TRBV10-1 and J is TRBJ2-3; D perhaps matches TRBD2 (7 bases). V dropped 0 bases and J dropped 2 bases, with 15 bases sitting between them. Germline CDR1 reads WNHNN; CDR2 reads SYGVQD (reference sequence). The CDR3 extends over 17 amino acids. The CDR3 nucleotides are TGCGCCAGCAGTGAGTCGTACGGGGGGCCGCCCACAGATACGCAGTATTTT. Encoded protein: CASSESYGGPPTDTQYF.

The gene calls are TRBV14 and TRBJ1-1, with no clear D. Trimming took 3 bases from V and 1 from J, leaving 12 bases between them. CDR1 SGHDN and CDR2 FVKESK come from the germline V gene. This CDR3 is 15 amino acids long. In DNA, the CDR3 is TGTGCCAGCAGCCAGGCCAGGACGGGGAACACTGAAGCTTTCTTT. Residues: CASSQARTGNTEAFF.

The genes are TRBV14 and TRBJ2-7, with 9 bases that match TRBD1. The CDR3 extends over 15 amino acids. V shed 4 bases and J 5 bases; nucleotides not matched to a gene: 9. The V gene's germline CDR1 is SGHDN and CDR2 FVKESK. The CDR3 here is CASSRASGTGHEQYF. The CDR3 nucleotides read TGTGCCAGCAGCCGGGCATCCGGGACAGGGCACGAGCAGTACTTC.

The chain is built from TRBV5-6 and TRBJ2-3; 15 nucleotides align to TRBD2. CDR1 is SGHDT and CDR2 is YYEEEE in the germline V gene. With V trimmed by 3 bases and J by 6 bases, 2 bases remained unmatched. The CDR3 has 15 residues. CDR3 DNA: TGTGCCAGCAGCTACGGGACTAGCGGGAGGGATACGCAGTATTTT. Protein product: CASSYGTSGRDTQYF.

The CDR3 here is CASSFIGNQPQHF. The DNA for the CDR3 is TGTGCCAGCAGTTTCATAGGCAATCAGCCCCAGCATTTT. The genes are TRBV27 and TRBJ1-5; D gene unclear. V dropped 3 bases and J dropped 2 bases, with 5 bases sitting between them. This CDR3 is built from 13 residues. Per the germline V gene, CDR1 is MNHEY and CDR2 is SMNVEV (reference sequence).

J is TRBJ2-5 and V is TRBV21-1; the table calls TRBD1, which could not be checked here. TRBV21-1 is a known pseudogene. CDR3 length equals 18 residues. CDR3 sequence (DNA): TGTGCCAGCAGCACCTTGGTAACCGGGACAGGGGGGAGGGAGACCCAGTACTTC. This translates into CASSTLVTGTGGRETQYF.

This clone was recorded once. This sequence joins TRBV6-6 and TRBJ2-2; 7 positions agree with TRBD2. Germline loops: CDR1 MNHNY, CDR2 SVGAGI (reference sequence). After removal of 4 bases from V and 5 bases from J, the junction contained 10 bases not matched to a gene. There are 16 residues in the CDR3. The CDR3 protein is CASSSTLAARTGELFF. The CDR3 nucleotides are TGTGCCAGCAGTTCCACCCTAGCGGCCCGGACCGGGGAGCTGTTTTTT.

CDR3 sequence (DNA): TGTGCCAGCAGCCAGGAACCTCGGACGGGGAACACTGAAGCTTTCTTT. This encodes CASSQEPRTGNTEAFF. This chain connects TRBV14 to TRBJ1-1; D ambiguous. Germline V gene data show CDR1 as SGHDN and CDR2 as FVKESK. The CDR3 runs to 16 residues. V lost 3 bases, J lost 1 base, and 15 bases lay in between.

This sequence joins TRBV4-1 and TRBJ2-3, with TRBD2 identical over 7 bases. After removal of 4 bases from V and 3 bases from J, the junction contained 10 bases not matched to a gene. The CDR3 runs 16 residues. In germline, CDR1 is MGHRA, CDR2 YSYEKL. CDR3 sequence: CASSPPRGGSTDTQYF. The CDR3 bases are TGCGCCAGCAGCCCCCCTAGGGGCGGGAGTACAGATACGCAGTATTTT.

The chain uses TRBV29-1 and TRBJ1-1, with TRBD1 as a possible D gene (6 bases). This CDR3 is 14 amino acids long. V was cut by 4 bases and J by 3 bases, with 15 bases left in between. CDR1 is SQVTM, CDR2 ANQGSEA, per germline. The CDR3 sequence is CSVGVKQGDTEAFF. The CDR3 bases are TGCAGCGTTGGCGTCAAACAGGGCGACACTGAAGCTTTCTTT.

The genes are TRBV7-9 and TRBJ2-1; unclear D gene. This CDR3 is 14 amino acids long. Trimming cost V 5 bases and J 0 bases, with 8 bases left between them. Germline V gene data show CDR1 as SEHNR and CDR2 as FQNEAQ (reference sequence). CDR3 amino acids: CASSPRSSYNEQFF. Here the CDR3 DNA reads TGTGCCAGCAGCCCTAGGAGCTCCTACAATGAGCAGTTCTTC.

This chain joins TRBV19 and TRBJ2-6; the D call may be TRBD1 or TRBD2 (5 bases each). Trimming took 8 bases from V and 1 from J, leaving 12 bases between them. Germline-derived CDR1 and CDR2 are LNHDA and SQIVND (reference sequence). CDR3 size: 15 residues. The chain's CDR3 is CASARGDSGANVLTF. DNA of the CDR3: TGTGCCAGTGCCCGAGGGGATTCTGGGGCCAACGTCCTGACTTTC.